The entry below describes one TCR beta chain. Its antigen is still unknown. Given a much more abundant clone one base away, this may be a read error. This record comes from a study of molecular identifiers for immune sequencing clone quantification (dated by TCRdb to the late 2010s). In the study overall: For a replicate experiment, the RNA from either 20,000 or 100,000 naive CD8 T cells was divided into five aliquots, and four of those aliquots went on to sequencing. The study was a methods study using CD8 T cells to benchmark molecular-identifier clustering-based TCR repertoire sequencing (MIDCIRS) and TCR RNA copy counting. Here is what the overall study found, with its caveats: Spiked-in Jurkat TCR RNA (around 9 copies' worth), which is not part of the donor repertoire, was contained in the naive libraries. Highly expanded clone sizes could be underestimated if identical TCR molecules share a barcode. About 2.9 recovered TCR RNA copies per cell were obtained by modeling, versus approximately 10 by digital PCR, implying a capture efficiency of around 28%. When barcode sub-clustering was not used, chimeric consensus sequences inflated TCR diversity, with chimeras reaching as high as 47%. Clones above 20 RNA copies held over 97% of molecules in CMV-specific effector cells but under 1% in naive cells. Spiked-in Jurkat TCR RNA equal to a single cell's worth was reported to be detectable even within one million naive CD8 T cells.

Libraries of naive CD8 T cells were generated from roughly 20,000 to 1,000,000 sorted cells, with 10%, 30% or 50% of the purified RNA used. Naive CD8 T cells were FACS-sorted as CD8+CD4-CCR7+CD45RA+ on a BD FACSAria II into RLT Plus buffer. To test detection sensitivity, Jurkat RNA equal to over nine TCR copies was added to samples of about 19,000-1,100,000 naive CD8 T cells. CD8 T cells were enriched using RosetteSep CD8+ T Cell Enrichment Cocktail and Ficoll-Paque, and the enriched cells then underwent ACK red cell lysis. The library was obtained by PCR. TCRdb records NextSeq 500 as the sequencer. Preparation of bulk TCR libraries followed a previously described approach, with the TCR primers listed in Table S5. Purification of total RNA was performed with the Qiagen AllPrep DNA/RNA kit. Before analysis, reads from multiple sequencing runs of the same library were pooled. As for the original processing: Reads were retained only if an exact TCR constant sequence was present, and the retained reads were trimmed to 150 nt and grouped according to their 12-nt molecular barcodes. Reads within each barcode group were sub-clustered using a 15% Levenshtein threshold, and quality-weighted consensus sequences were constructed for each RNA molecule. Non-functional sequences were excluded, and lower-count sequences lying one edit away from another sequence were also excluded. Based on fitting two negative binomial distributions, any barcode sub-cluster with under 20% of the maximum read count was discarded. TCRdb redid the processing of the public reads, applying fastp at Q25 and MiXCR, and retained in-frame beta chains. CDR3 protein duplicates are merged, each entry listing the most common genes and DNA. What appears here as the V and J calls and clone size reflects TCRdb's work, not the paper's. The sample contains 85,000 to 130,000 distinct CDR3 sequences, over 30% of them found a single time. Under 5.5% of the sample comes from the top ten.

The germline V gene encodes CDR1 MGHRA and CDR2 YSYEKL. The junction shows trimming of 0 bases on V and 10 bases on J, plus 15 bases between the germline ends. The CDR3, from cysteine to phenylalanine, totals 14 residues. Only the CDR3 region is kept as DNA, spanning 42 bases read in frame from base 1. This TCR was recovered from a human donor in good health. Some libraries in this study had Jurkat cell RNA spiked in. The chain joins TRBV4-1 to TRBJ1-2, with the D segment identity uncertain. The material sequenced was naive CD8+ T cells from blood, with Jurkat cell RNA spiked in. The cell subset or site label, as the study defines it: FACS-sorted CD8+CD4-CCR7+CD45RA+ naive T cells. The CDR3 corresponds to CASSQDRLNNVYTF. The DNA is as follows: TGCGCCAGCAGCCAAGATCGACTAAATAATGTCTACACCTTC.